This T cell receptor beta chain stems from a study of shared clonotypes between healthy human individuals. This CDR3 has 13 amino acids. Trimming stripped 2 bases from V and 5 bases from J, with 10 bases between. The germline gives CDR1 SGHRS, CDR2 YFSETQ. The table came from immunoSEQ multiplex PCR; TCRdb's copy has only in-frame clones and leaves some out. The sample consists of about 1.4 million clones, roughly 96% of them appearing once. This clone was observed once. The receptor comes from a man younger than 40 in good health. The sample comprised naive CD4+ T cells sorted from blood. The sample's subset: CD45RA+ positively selected. This chain connects TRBV5-1 to TRBJ1-1, with D perhaps TRBD1 (5 bases). Here the CDR3 DNA reads TGCGCCAGCAGCTTTCAGGGAAGGACTGAAGCTTTCTTT. Translated: CASSFQGRTEAFF.